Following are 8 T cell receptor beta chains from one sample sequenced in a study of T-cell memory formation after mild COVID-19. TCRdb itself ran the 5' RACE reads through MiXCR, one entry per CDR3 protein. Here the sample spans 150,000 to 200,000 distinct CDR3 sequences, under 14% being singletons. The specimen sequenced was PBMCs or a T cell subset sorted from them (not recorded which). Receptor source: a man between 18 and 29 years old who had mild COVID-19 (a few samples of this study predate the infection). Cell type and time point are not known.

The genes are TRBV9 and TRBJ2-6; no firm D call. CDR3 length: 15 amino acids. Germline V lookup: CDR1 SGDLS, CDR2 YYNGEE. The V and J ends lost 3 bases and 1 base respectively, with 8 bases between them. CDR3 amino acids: CASSGGGSGANVLTF. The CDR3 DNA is TGTGCCAGCAGCGGAGGTGGTTCTGGGGCCAACGTCCTGACTTTC.

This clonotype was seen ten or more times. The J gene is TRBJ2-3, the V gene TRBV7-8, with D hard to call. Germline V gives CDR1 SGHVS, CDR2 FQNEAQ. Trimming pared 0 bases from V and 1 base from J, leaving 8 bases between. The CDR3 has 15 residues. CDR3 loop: CASSLARQRTDTQYF. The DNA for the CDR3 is TGTGCCAGCAGCTTAGCGAGGCAGCGCACAGATACGCAGTATTTT. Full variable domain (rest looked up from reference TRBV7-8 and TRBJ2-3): GAGVSQSPRYKVAKRGQDVALRCDPISGHVSLFWYQQALGQGPEFLTYFQNEAQLDKSGLPSDRFFAERPEGSVSTLKIQRTQQEDSAVYLCASSLARQRTDTQYFGPGTRLTVL.

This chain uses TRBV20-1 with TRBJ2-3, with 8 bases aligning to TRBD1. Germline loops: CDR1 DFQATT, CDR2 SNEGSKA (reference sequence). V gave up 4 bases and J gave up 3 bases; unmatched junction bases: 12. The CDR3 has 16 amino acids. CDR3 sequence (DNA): TGCAGTGCTATTCCGCCTAACAGGGGGAGTACAGATACGCAGTATTTT. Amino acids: CSAIPPNRGSTDTQYF.

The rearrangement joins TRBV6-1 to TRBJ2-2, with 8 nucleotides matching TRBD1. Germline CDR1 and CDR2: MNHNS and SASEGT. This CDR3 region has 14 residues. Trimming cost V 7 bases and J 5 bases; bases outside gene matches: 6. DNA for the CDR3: TGTGCCAGCAACCCGACAGGGGAAACCGGGGAGCTGTTTTTT. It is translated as CASNPTGETGELFF.

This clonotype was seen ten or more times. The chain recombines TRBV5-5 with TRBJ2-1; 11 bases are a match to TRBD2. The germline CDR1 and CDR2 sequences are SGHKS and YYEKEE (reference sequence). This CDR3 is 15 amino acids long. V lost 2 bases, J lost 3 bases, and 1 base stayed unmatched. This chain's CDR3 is CASSFGLAGYNEQFF. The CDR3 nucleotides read TGTGCCAGCAGCTTCGGACTAGCGGGCTACAATGAGCAGTTCTTC.

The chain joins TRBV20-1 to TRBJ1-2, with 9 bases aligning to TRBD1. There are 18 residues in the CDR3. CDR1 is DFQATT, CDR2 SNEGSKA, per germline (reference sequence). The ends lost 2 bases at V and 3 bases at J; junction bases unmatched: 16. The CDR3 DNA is TGCAGTGCTAGACCCCACGCCGGGACAGGGATGGGCTACTATGGCTACACCTTC. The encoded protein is CSARPHAGTGMGYYGYTF.

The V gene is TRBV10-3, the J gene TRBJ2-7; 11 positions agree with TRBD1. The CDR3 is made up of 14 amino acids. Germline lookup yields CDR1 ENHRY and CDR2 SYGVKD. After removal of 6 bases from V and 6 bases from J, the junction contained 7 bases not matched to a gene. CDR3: CAISPGTGGVEQYF. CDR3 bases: TGTGCCATCAGCCCTGGGACAGGGGGGGTCGAGCAGTACTTC.

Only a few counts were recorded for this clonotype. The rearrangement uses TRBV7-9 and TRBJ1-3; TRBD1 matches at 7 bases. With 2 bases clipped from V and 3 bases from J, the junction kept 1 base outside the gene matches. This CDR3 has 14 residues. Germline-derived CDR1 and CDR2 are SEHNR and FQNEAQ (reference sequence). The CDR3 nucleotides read TGTGCCAGCAGCTTACACAGGGGTGGAAACACCATATATTTT. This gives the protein CASSLHRGGNTIYF.